This TCR beta chain appears in the sequencing data of a study of human T cells and chemical hapten exposure. Study as a whole: Patch tests applied 0.01% DPC to the upper back and were scored after 6 days. Broader study findings: Expanded TCRs were compared with controls, and the expanded TCRs formed significantly more large CDR3 similarity clusters.

TCRdb re-called the RACE reads through MiXCR, storing one row per CDR3 protein. Here the sample spans 74,000 or so distinct CDR3 sequences, under 13% being singletons. The CDR3 sequence is 15 residues long. Germline CDR1 is MRHNA and CDR2 is SNTAGT. Trimming pared 5 bases from V and 0 bases from J, leaving 11 bases between. About this clonotype itself: Its antigen is still unknown.

Noted time point: patch test 1, 2 weeks after DPC sensitization. Documented treatment: therapeutic diphenylcyclopropenone sensitization with weekly scalp DPC. The sequence was obtained from a woman aged 50 to 60 with alopecia areata. Some clones in this sample may be carry-over from other donors' samples. The chain employs TRBV6-4 and TRBJ1-5; weak D call: TRBD1 (6 bases). Sample: whole blood, taken in connection with sensitization to the hapten diphenylcyclopropenone (DPC). The CDR3 protein is CASSTDSNSNQPQHF. DNA for the CDR3: TGTGCCAGCAGTACGGACAGTAATAGCAATCAGCCCCAGCATTTT.